The clone carrying this T cell receptor beta chain has only one observation. As yet, its antigen is unknown. Random hexamers were used to reverse transcribe 0.5 to 1 ug of RNA. TCRdb re-called the immunoSEQ multiplex PCR reads with MiXCR, one entry per CDR3 protein. The table records approximately 190,000 distinct CDR3 sequences, nearly 97% of them present only once. This specimen comes from a study of CD8 T cells in Susac syndrome. Study in general: Patients with Susac syndrome were therapy-naive, treated with corticosteroids, or treated with intravenous immunoglobulin alone when blood was collected.

This CDR3 has 14 amino acids. Germline lookup yields CDR1 SGHTA and CDR2 FQGNSA. Trimming removed 3 bases at V and 2 bases at J, with 8 bases between. Overall study results and limits: Expansion of clones was not seen in the CD4+ T cell repertoires of Susac syndrome.

The chain combines TRBV7-2 with TRBJ1-5; D gene unclear. What was sequenced was CD4+ T cells from PBMCs. The clonotype originates from a human donor with Susac syndrome. The CDR3, as DNA: TGTGCCAGCAGCTTTCTCGGGGGCAATCAGCCCCAGCATTTT. It translates to CASSFLGGNQPQHF.